This TCR beta chain was observed in a study of control samples from healthy donors and cancer patients. Method: immunoSEQ multiplex PCR; TCRdb's copy keeps in-frame clones and lacks some. Of 130,000 or so clones listed, roughly 86% were seen once; the top ten hold around 3%. The CDR3 extends over 18 amino acids. CDR1 SGHNT and CDR2 YENEEA come from the germline V gene. The germline V and J ends were trimmed by 1 base and 6 bases, with 25 bases remaining between them. Sequencing was done on a sample of blood. This sequence was found in a man between 60 and 75 years old in good health. The gene calls are TRBV11-3 and TRBJ2-7, with D perhaps being TRBD1 or TRBD2 (5 bases each). The CDR3 region has the DNA TGTGCCAGCAGCTTAGGTGGGACGTGGGCCACCCAGCATGTCGAGCAGTACTTC. This translates into CASSLGGTWATQHVEQYF.